This T cell receptor beta chain derives from a study of T cell repertoires in cytomegalovirus infection. Study-level background: Epitope selection comprised recently identified HLA-C-restricted CMV epitopes and well-studied HLA-B-restricted CMV epitopes. From public TCR beta signatures came an indication of both CMV infection and matching HLA type. Overall study findings and caveats: Ex vivo, HLA-C-restricted CMV-specific TCR beta clonotypes prevailed over the rest of the response.

V lost 5 bases and J 1 base, leaving 11 bases between the germline ends. This CDR3 comprises 14 residues. Germline V gene data show CDR1 as MNHEY and CDR2 as SMNVEV (reference sequence). A remark on this clonotype: The antigen is undetermined.

TCRdb reprocessed the reads with MiXCR, giving one entry per CDR3 protein. The sample holds around 800,000 distinct CDR3 sequences, approximately 32% seen once. The V call is TRBV27, the J call TRBJ1-1; D gene ambiguous. The sequence was collected from a human donor in good health (CMV status not recorded). Some clones in this sample may be carry-over from other donors' samples. Here the sequenced sample was cultured CD8+ T cells from PBMCs, taken from culture after CMV antigen stimulation. The CDR3 region is CASSPSVENTEAFF. Here the CDR3 DNA reads TGTGCCAGCAGTCCCTCGGTGGAGAACACTGAAGCTTTCTTT.